These 13 T cell receptor beta chains were all obtained from the same sample, sequenced in a study of OX40 agonist ivuxolimab in advanced cancers. Method: immunoSEQ multiplex PCR; TCRdb's copy keeps in-frame clones and lacks some. Of about 90,000 clones listed, roughly 89% are singletons. The source was CD4+ or CD8+ T cells sorted from blood, collected in a trial of the OX40 agonist ivuxolimab. Every receptor here comes from an adult with an advanced solid tumor such as melanoma, head and neck, liver or kidney cancer.

This clone occurred once. The CDR3 sequence is CASSDRGGIETQYF. DNA of the CDR3: TGTGCCAGTAGTGACAGGGGCGGGATAGAGACCCAGTACTTC. The chain carries TRBV19 and TRBJ2-5, with 8 positions matching TRBD1. Germline-derived CDR1 and CDR2 are LNHDA and SQIVND (reference sequence). Unmatched junction bases numbered 6, after V lost 5 bases and J lost 4 bases. This CDR3 has 14 amino acids.

The V call is TRBV30, the J call TRBJ1-2; D is possibly TRBD1 (5 bases). The V gene lost 3 bases and the J gene lost 4 bases, with 18 bases spanning the gap. Looked up from germline, CDR1 is GTSNPN and CDR2 is SVGIG (reference sequence). CDR3 size: 15 residues. The CDR3 loop is CAWSPGGAPGYGYTF. The CDR3 nucleotides are TGTGCCTGGAGCCCGGGAGGGGCTCCCGGCTATGGCTACACCTTC.

The chain carries TRBV19 and TRBJ1-2; D not certain. The CDR3 is 12 amino acids. Germline CDR1 and CDR2: LNHDA and SQIVND (reference sequence). Trimming left V 7 bases short and J 6 bases short, with 12 bases between. The CDR3, as DNA: TGTGCCAGTACCACCACCGGAGATGGCTACACCTTC. Protein sequence: CASTTTGDGYTF.

This clone was seen once. CDR3 sequence reads: CAISSTGLTYEQYF. CDR3 coding DNA: TGTGCCATCAGCTCGACAGGTCTAACCTACGAGCAGTACTTC. The V call is TRBV10-3, the J call TRBJ2-7; D possibly corresponds to TRBD1 (6 bases). V lost 6 bases, J lost 2 bases, and 14 bases lay in between. In germline, CDR1 is ENHRY, CDR2 SYGVKD. The CDR3 spans 14 residues.

This clone was seen only once. The chain has TRBV19 and TRBJ1-4; D is undetermined. The ends were cut back, 6 bases at V and 8 bases at J, with 13 bases in the middle. The length of the CDR3 is 13 residues. Germline CDR1 reads LNHDA; CDR2 reads SQIVND (reference sequence). CDR3 sequence: CASSVDAVEKLFF. Written as DNA, the CDR3 is TGTGCCAGTAGCGTGGACGCTGTAGAAAAACTGTTTTTT.

The chain carries TRBV27 and TRBJ2-7; D gene unclear. V dropped 4 bases and J dropped 2 bases, with 3 bases sitting between them. Germline loops: CDR1 MNHEY, CDR2 SMNVEV (reference sequence). CDR3 size: 11 residues. The DNA of the CDR3 is TGTGCCAGCAGTTCGCCCTACGAGCAGTACTTC. Protein: CASSSPYEQYF.

The genes are TRBV19 and TRBJ2-1, with TRBD2 matching over 12 bases. The germline CDR1 and CDR2 sequences are LNHDA and SQIVND (reference sequence). This CDR3 contains 16 residues. Trimming cost V 4 bases and J 7 bases; bases outside gene matches: 8. The CDR3 bases are TGTGCCAGTAGTAAGATTCTACTAGCGGGAGGTAATGAGCAGTTCTTC. Protein: CASSKILLAGGNEQFF.

This chain connects TRBV18 to TRBJ1-1; D is ambiguous. The CDR3 loop spans 14 amino acids. CDR1 is KGHSH and CDR2 is LQKENI in the germline V gene. The V end was cut by 1 base, the J end by 0 bases, with 6 bases between. The CDR3 is CASSPREMNTEAFF. In DNA form, the CDR3 reads TGTGCCAGCTCACCACGGGAGATGAACACTGAAGCTTTCTTT.

The table lists this clone with a few counts. J is TRBJ2-5 and V is TRBV19, with 8 bases that match TRBD1. The trim removed 3 bases at V and 1 base at J, leaving 4 bases unmatched. Germline V gene sequence: CDR1 LNHDA, CDR2 SQIVND (reference sequence). CDR3 length: 15 amino acids. In nucleotides, the CDR3 is TGTGCCAGTAGTATTCGGACAGGGCGCCAAGAGACCCAGTACTTC. This codes for CASSIRTGRQETQYF.

J is TRBJ1-4 and V is TRBV19; D gene uncertain. The CDR3 runs 16 residues. Germline V gene data show CDR1 as LNHDA and CDR2 as SQIVND (reference sequence). V lost 1 base, J lost 8 bases, and 17 bases lay in between. As DNA, the CDR3 is TGTGCCAGTAGTATAGTGGCAACGGGGAATAAAGAAAAACTGTTTTTT. Its translation: CASSIVATGNKEKLFF.

V and J are TRBV28 and TRBJ2-3, with no clear D. CDR1 is MDHEN, CDR2 SYDVKM, per germline. This CDR3 has 15 amino acids. The V and J ends lost 8 bases and 0 bases respectively, with 15 bases between them. The CDR3 region has the DNA TGTGCCAGCTGGCCCGCGGCAGCCAGCACAGATACGCAGTATTTT. Its translation: CASWPAAASTDTQYF.

The rearrangement uses TRBV5-1 and TRBJ1-1, with 7 bases fitting TRBD1. This CDR3 region has 15 residues. CDR1 and CDR2 (germline): SGHRS, YFSETQ. Unmatched junction bases numbered 9, after V lost 0 bases and J lost 7 bases. The CDR3 loop reads CASSLAGARGDEAFF. The CDR3 DNA reads as TGCGCCAGCAGCTTGGCCGGGGCCAGGGGGGATGAAGCTTTCTTT.

J is TRBJ1-1 and V is TRBV11-2; D uncertain. Germline CDR1 SGHAT, CDR2 FQNNGV. The CDR3 extends over 13 amino acids. Trimming cost V 1 base and J 8 bases, with 11 bases left between them. The CDR3 DNA follows: TGTGCCAGCAGCTTAGTTTTTCGCGGGGAAGCTTTCTTT. It codes for CASSLVFRGEAFF. The variable domain in full, with the rest retrieved from reference TRBV11-2 and TRBJ1-1, is EAGVAQSPRYKIIEKRQSVAFWCNPISGHATLYWYQQILGQGPKLLIQFQNNGVVDDSQLPKDRFSAERLKGVDSTLKIQPAKLEDSAVYLCASSLVFRGEAFFGQGTRLTVV.